This T cell receptor beta chain was found in a study of cytomegalovirus exposure and HLA in healthy donors. Study-wide context: Among about 179 million T cells, an earlier analysis found 90 million to 130 million unique TCR beta sequences.

The PCR employed 60 Vbeta primers together with 13 Jbeta primers. TCRdb's table, derived via immunoSEQ multiplex PCR, lists solely in-frame clones and lacks some. The data show approximately 100,000 clones, roughly four fifths seen once. This TCR was recovered from a male donor in good health and CMV-seropositive. Source material: PBMCs.

CDR3 protein: CASSPDRGEQPQHF. The DNA of the CDR3 is TGTGCCAGCAGTCCCGACAGGGGAGAACAGCCCCAGCATTTT. The chain links TRBV6-5 to TRBJ1-5; 8 bases map to TRBD1. CDR3 length: 14 amino acids. Germline loops: CDR1 MNHEY, CDR2 SVGAGI. V lost 5 bases and J lost 7; bases outside the gene matches: 7.